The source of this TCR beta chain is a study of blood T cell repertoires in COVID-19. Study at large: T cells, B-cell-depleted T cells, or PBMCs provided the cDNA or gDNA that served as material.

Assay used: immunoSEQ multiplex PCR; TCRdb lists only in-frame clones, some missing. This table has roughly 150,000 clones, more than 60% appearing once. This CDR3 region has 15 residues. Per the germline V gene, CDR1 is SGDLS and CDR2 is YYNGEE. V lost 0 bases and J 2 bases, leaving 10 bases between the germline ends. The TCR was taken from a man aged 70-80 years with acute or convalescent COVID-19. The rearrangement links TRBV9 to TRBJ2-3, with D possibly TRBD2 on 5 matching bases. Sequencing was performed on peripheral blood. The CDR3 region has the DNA TGTGCCAGCAGCGTAGATGAGGGAGACACAGATACGCAGTATTTT. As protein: CASSVDEGDTDTQYF.